This T cell receptor beta chain was recorded in a study of blood T cell repertoires in COVID-19. Across the study: In each case, the material was cDNA or gDNA derived from T cells, B-cell-depleted T cells, or PBMCs.

Participants reported their clinical history, and cohort assignment relied on those reports. Libraries were prepared by immunoSEQ multiplex PCR; TCRdb keeps only in-frame clonotypes and omits some of them. This table has a few hundred thousand clones, around 85% appearing once. The CDR3 covers 12 residues. V was pared by 3 bases and J by 5 bases, with 1 base of the junction left unmatched. Per germline, CDR1 SGHRS and CDR2 YFSETQ. Material: PBMCs or T cells enriched from blood (not recorded which). The chain joins TRBV5-1 to TRBJ2-5, with 7 bases that match TRBD2. This TCR came from a man aged 25-45 years who had recovered from COVID-19. The CDR3 region has the DNA TGCGCCAGCAGCTCCGGGGGGGAGACCCAGTACTTC. Translated, it gives CASSSGGETQYF.